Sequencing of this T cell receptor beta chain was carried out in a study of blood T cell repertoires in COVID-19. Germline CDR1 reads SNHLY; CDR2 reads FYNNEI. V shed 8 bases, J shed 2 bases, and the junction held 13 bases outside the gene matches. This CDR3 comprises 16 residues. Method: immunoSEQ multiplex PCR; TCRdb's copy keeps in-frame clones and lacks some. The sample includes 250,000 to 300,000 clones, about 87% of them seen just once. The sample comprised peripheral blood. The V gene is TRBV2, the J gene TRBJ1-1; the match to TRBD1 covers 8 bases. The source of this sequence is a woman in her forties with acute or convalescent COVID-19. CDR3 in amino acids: CASPGTGESLNTEAFF. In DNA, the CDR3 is TGTGCCAGCCCGGGGACAGGAGAGAGCCTTAACACTGAAGCTTTCTTT.